This T cell receptor beta chain was recorded in a study of cytomegalovirus exposure and HLA in healthy donors (TCRdb year 2017). Background on the whole study: An earlier analysis of several hundred of the donors reported approximately 300 Gb of sequence data and 117 million unique TCR beta sequences obtained from about 180 million T cells. An early release that covered about 600 HLA-typed donors contained 300 to 350 gigabases of sequencing data and 75 million to 100 million unique TCR sequences. Of the roughly 410 genotyped donors, less than 90% were placed in the genetic ancestry cluster associated with self-reported Caucasian donors. The study aimed to test whether signatures of past pathogen exposure could be identified by cataloging public T cell receptors. The study profiled the T cell repertoires of under 850 subjects by immunosequencing and related them to cytomegalovirus serostatus. Besides the first cohort of around 700 subjects, a separate validation cohort made up of 120 different subjects was used. The study combined high-throughput TCR immunosequencing, statistical association of individual TCRs with disease status, and machine learning to predict cytomegalovirus infection status. To study patterns of TCR occurrence, a later analysis re-analyzed previously published TCR beta repertoires from hundreds of donors and added high-resolution HLA genotyping. Rather than drawing on any new phenotypic data, the later analysis identified candidate immune exposures from TCR beta sequences and the way those sequences occurred across donors. In an earlier analysis of 587 of the donors, high-throughput TCR beta sequencing was used to judge whether each TCR beta V gene segment behaved as functional or pseudogenic. Donor age, sex, ethnicity and CMV serostatus were compiled together with the repertoire data. A later genetic analysis took genome-wide SNP genotypes for about three fifths of the 666 donors and used that subset as a discovery cohort. Every discovery cohort repertoire had been produced on one sequencing platform. Class I and class II HLA loci were covered by the typing at four-digit resolution. Typing coverage varied by locus: about 620-640 donors for A, B, C, DRB1 and DQB1; 500 to 550 for DQA1; 606 for DPA1; roughly 450 for DPB1. Roughly five DR-DQ haplotypes were handled as single units for association and clustering, since linkage in the cohort was strong. Among a few hundred genotyped donors of the cohort, an average of around 240,000 unique TCR beta nucleotide sequences were sequenced per donor, 15% to 20% of them non-productive. Study-wide findings and limitations: When HLA alleles, especially DR and DQ, strongly co-occurred, attributing TCR associations to individual alleles was difficult. In a later analysis, TCR association rates were found to vary across HLA loci, with the most associated TCRs seen for DRB1 alleles and the fewest for HLA-C alleles. In this cohort, only TCR beta chains were sequenced, and detectable features were limited by the absence of alpha or paired-chain data. Across donors, most TCR sequences were observed very rarely, whereas some public TCRs were present in many individuals. A later analysis found that most CMV-associated TCR beta chains appeared HLA-restricted, with HLA associations seemingly driven largely by CMV exposure. In vitro tests confirmed that a few of the cytomegalovirus-associated TCR beta chains recognize cytomegalovirus antigens. Cytomegalovirus status was reported to be diagnosed by the classifier with high specificity and sensitivity in both the original and validation cohorts. A further reported finding was that TCR beta sequences accurately predicted the HLA-A and HLA-B alleles for most subjects in the first cohort. In a later analysis, several top co-occurrence clusters were reported to appear linked to parvovirus B19, influenza, CMV and Epstein-Barr virus. The authors suggested that the approach could potentially be generalized to other disease states and immunological phenotypes. In the study, 150 to 200 TCR beta chains were listed as associated with cytomegalovirus. Some IMGT-functional V segments, including TRBV6-2 and TRBV6-3, could not be distinguished by the 87-base-pair reads and were therefore excluded. Correlated functional status among segregating V segments might be attributable to linkage disequilibrium, but an unknown experimental factor could not be ruled out. Because counts were too low, around 17 rarely observed V segments, including chromosome 9 orphons, were left out of the earlier analysis of a few hundred of the donors. Specific HLA alleles were associated with roughly 17,000 TCR beta sequences at a false discovery rate of 0.05 in a later analysis. A cluster of highly shared sequence variants was judged likely to represent a technical artifact of the sequencing pipeline. In an earlier analysis of 587 of the donors, most TCR beta V segments appeared in productive rearrangements about 87% or about 30% of the time, broadly matching IMGT annotations. V-gene and J-gene trimming of TCR beta chains was associated with a missense DCLRE1C variant in a later genetic analysis, and the association was replicated in an independent cohort. HLA typing was unavailable for some donors at each locus, so association tests used only the typed subset. According to a later genetic analysis, donors in an Asian-associated ancestry cluster had fewer N-insertions in productive TCRs than the roughly 700-donor mean. Sequencing depth was assumed to be roughly uniform across donors in the presence/absence analyses, though that assumption may not hold. In a later analysis, HLA-associated TCR beta chains showed more clonal expansion and lower generation probabilities than non-associated chains that were equally common. The only immune exposure information available for the cohort was CMV serostatus.

In the case of this clone: The target of this receptor is not known. Base qualities were left out, and no much larger clone turns up one base away.

The germline V gene sets CDR1 to SGHVS and CDR2 to FQNEAQ. Trimming at the junction amounts to 6 bases on V and 5 bases on J, and the germline ends lie 15 bases apart. There are 14 amino acids in the CDR3, from cysteine to phenylalanine inclusive. Only CDR3 DNA remains: 42 bases, in frame from the first base. The library was obtained by the immunoSEQ multiplex PCR assay. A mixture of 60 forward primers for TCR Vbeta segments and 13 reverse primers for TCR Jbeta segments was used in the multiplex PCR. Amplification of the CDR3 region of rearranged TCR beta genes was performed with a multiplex PCR assay on genomic DNA. The amplified TCR beta libraries were sequenced on the Illumina HiSeq System as 87-base-pair reads. The paper's data handling went like this. A later analysis tallied 70 million to 100 million unique TCR beta chains across the approximately 670 repertoires, and some 12 million of those chains were shared by two or more donors. To remove PCR and sequencing errors, raw reads were error-corrected and collapsed into unique sequences using a nearest-neighbor algorithm that merged closely related sequences. CDR3 sequences were aligned to IMGT reference sequences to assign V, D and J gene segments. Each retained sequence needed at least a six-nucleotide match to both a V gene segment and a J gene segment. A rearrangement was called productive if the CDR3 had no stop codons and remained in frame with V and J, and every other rearrangement was called non-productive. Following IMGT convention, CDR3 was defined as the stretch from the second conserved V-encoded cysteine up to the conserved J-encoded phenylalanine. In an earlier analysis of approximately 500 of the donors, sequences lacking an unambiguous match to a single V gene segment were excluded. In an earlier analysis of several hundred of the donors, V segments were called functional above 56.7% productive rearrangements and were called segregating when the between-donor standard deviation exceeded 5%. A statistical classification framework was built for diagnosing cytomegalovirus status from the catalog of TCR beta chain sequences. V and J gene assignment, in a later analysis, came from comparing TCR nucleotide sequences with IMGT/GENE-DB human TR gene sequences. Using the TCRdist pipeline, a later analysis assigned CDR3 sequences along with most-parsimonious VDJ recombination scenarios. In a later analysis, each TCR beta chain was defined by its CDR3 amino acid sequence together with its V-gene family, and reads lacking a unique V-gene family were excluded. A later analysis removed 600 or so highly shared, low-generation-probability nucleotide sequences to deal with suspected cross-contamination and a sequencing artifact. For each public chain, a later analysis derived a clonal expansion index from normalized ranks of inferred template counts within each repertoire. In a later analysis, generation probabilities were computed with a VDJ recombination model fitted to out-of-frame rearrangements, and the resulting probabilities were checked against IGoR. A later analysis scored TCR-TCR, TCR-HLA and TCR-CMV co-occurrence with hypergeometric tests, applying a repertoire-size bias correction to TCR pairs. In a later analysis, false discovery rates were estimated by permuting HLA or CMV assignments 20 times. In a later analysis, co-occurring TCRs were grouped with DBSCAN, and TCRdist sequence similarity was added when clustering was performed within HLA-allele-positive subsets. Co-occurrence clustering excluded repertoires with fewer than 30,000 or more than 120,000 public chains, plus five with anomalous nucleotide sharing. TCRdb mirrors the immuneACCESS table, restricted to in-frame sequences. Some clones are absent from its copies; in checked studies, under half trace to an unresolved V gene, and the reason for the others is unknown. V, J and clone size derive from that table, while D and trimming were established from the DNA sequence. For this sample there are about 150,000 clones; 75% to 80% appear just once. Together, the top ten hold 1.7% of the sample.

The cohort was made up of roughly 670 healthy bone marrow donors. All cohort members were sampled while nominally healthy, although unrecorded immune exposures were likely present. The donor tested CMV seronegative and was one of the 352 seronegative cohort members. A peripheral blood sample was collected from each donor, and TCR beta sequencing was performed on peripheral blood mononuclear cells. Genomic DNA extraction from the blood cell samples was performed with the Qiagen DNeasy Blood Extraction Kit. Recombination linked TRBV7-8 to TRBJ2-3; TRBD2 might be the D gene, on 5 matching bases. The specimen was PBMCs. The TCR originated in a woman aged 25-40 years in good health and CMV-seronegative. The nucleotide sequence is given as TGTGCCAGCAGTTATACCGGGGTCGGAGATACGCAGTATTTT. This codes for CASSYTGVGDTQYF.